Detailed here is one T cell receptor beta chain. As yet, its antigen is unknown. V lost 5 bases to trimming and J lost 1 base, with 11 bases between them. CDR3 length equals 14 residues. The germline V gene has CDR1 SGHTA and CDR2 FQGTGA. This sample was included in a study of CD8 T cells in Susac syndrome. Study-wide background: When blood was collected, patients with Susac syndrome were therapy-naive, were taking corticosteroids, or were receiving intravenous immunoglobulin alone. Study outcomes and limitations: The CD4+ T cell repertoires from Susac syndrome exhibited no clonal expansion.

Random hexamers were used to reverse transcribe an amount of about 0.45 to 1 ug RNA. TCRdb independently ran MiXCR on the immunoSEQ multiplex PCR reads; one entry per CDR3 protein. The table lists 150,000 to 200,000 distinct CDR3 sequences, 85% to 95% of them singletons. The receptor was isolated from a human donor with Susac syndrome. This chain connects TRBV7-3 to TRBJ1-1; D may be TRBD1 (5 bases). Sequenced material: CD4+ T cells from PBMCs. The CDR3 spells CASSPQGRNTEAFF. As DNA, the CDR3 is TGTGCCAGCAGCCCCCAGGGCCGGAACACTGAAGCTTTCTTT.